Below, 16 T cell receptor beta chains from the same sample are listed, as sequenced in a study of PD-1 blockade in classical Hodgkin lymphoma (dated by TCRdb to 2018 to 2020). Library construction relied on the immunoSEQ multiplex PCR assay. In its TCRdb copy, this immuneACCESS table keeps in-frame sequences only and misses some clones. Where compared with another copy, unresolved V genes explain less than half of these, and the others have no known cause. Counted in this sample were some 34,000 clones; 70% to 80% of them appeared once. The leading ten clones occupy about 3.8% of the sample. Read against the paper, the sample's time point label means: cycle 4 day 1 (C4D1), after less than seven weeks of nivolumab. Every trial patient had relapsed following autologous stem cell transplantation, and prior brentuximab vedotin exposure was what differed among cohorts A, B and C. The sequences come from peripheral blood mononuclear cells (PBMCs), collected before the fourth cycle of nivolumab. Receptor source: a human donor with classical Hodgkin lymphoma.

CDR3 loop: CASSLSWTGSNEQYF. CDR3 in DNA: TGTGCCAGCAGCTTGAGCTGGACAGGCTCGAACGAGCAGTACTTC. The J gene is TRBJ2-7, the V gene TRBV5-6; 7 bases agree with TRBD1. The CDR3 runs to 15 residues. V shed 1 base, J shed 5 bases, and the junction held 9 bases outside the gene matches. CDR1 is SGHDT and CDR2 is YYEEEE in the germline V gene.

This clone was seen once. The chain couples TRBV6-1 to TRBJ1-4, with D tentatively TRBD1 (5 bases). The CDR3 length is 15 residues. V was cut by 3 bases and J by 4 bases, with 12 bases left in between. Germline CDR1 reads MNHNS; CDR2 reads SASEGT. As DNA, the CDR3 is TGTGCCAGCAGTGAGAGCTGGGGGATTAATGAAAAACTGTTTTTT. Its translation is CASSESWGINEKLFF.

The genes are TRBV7-3 and TRBJ1-5; 8 bases map to TRBD1. The CDR3 extends over 17 amino acids. The junction had 9 bases not matched to a gene; V was cut back by 0 bases and J by 5 bases. The germline V gene has CDR1 SGHTA and CDR2 FQGTGA. In nucleotides, the CDR3 is TGTGCCAGCAGCTTAACGCGGTCGGCAGGGGGCTATCAGCCCCAGCATTTT. Its translation is CASSLTRSAGGYQPQHF. Full variable domain (remainder filled in from reference TRBV7-3 and TRBJ1-5): GAGVSQTPSNKVTEKGKYVELRCDPISGHTALYWYRQSLGQGPEFLIYFQGTGAADDSGLPNDRFFAVRPEGSVSTLKIQRTERGDSAVYLCASSLTRSAGGYQPQHFGDGTRLSIL.

The chain carries TRBV18 and TRBJ1-2; D gene unclear. Trimming shortened V by 2 bases and J by 8 bases, and 21 bases separated the two germline ends. The CDR3 extends over 16 amino acids. Germline CDR1 and CDR2: KGHSH and LQKENI. The CDR3, as DNA: TGTGCCAGCTCACCATTTCGTCAGATTAACGAAGGGGGCTACACCTTC. It codes for CASSPFRQINEGGYTF.

This clone was seen a single time. This chain uses TRBV2 with TRBJ2-2; D uncertain. The CDR3 has 15 residues. V gave up 6 bases and J gave up 1 base, with 12 bases separating them. Germline V gene data show CDR1 as SNHLY and CDR2 as FYNNEI. CDR3 residues: CASSYLEMNTGELFF. The CDR3 bases are TGTGCCAGCAGCTACCTAGAGATGAACACCGGGGAGCTGTTTTTT.

The chain combines TRBV9 with TRBJ2-7, with D maybe TRBD2 (6 bases). This CDR3 comprises 14 residues. Germline V gives CDR1 SGDLS, CDR2 YYNGEE. Trimming removed 4 bases at V and 0 bases at J, with 11 bases between. The CDR3 sequence is CASSPFSGSYEQYF. CDR3 sequence (DNA): TGTGCCAGCAGCCCATTTAGCGGCTCCTACGAGCAGTACTTC.

The V gene is TRBV5-4, the J gene TRBJ2-1; tentatively, D is TRBD2 (6 bases). This CDR3 region has 14 residues. Trimming stripped 3 bases from V and 6 bases from J, with 13 bases between. The germline CDR1 and CDR2 sequences are SGHNT and YYREEE (reference sequence). In DNA, the CDR3 is TGTGCCAGCAGCTACAGCTGGGACTCCAATGAGCAGTTCTTC. It yields the protein CASSYSWDSNEQFF.

The chain couples TRBV29-1 to TRBJ2-1; 14 bases match TRBD2. The CDR3 consists of 19 residues. The germline V gene has CDR1 SQVTM and CDR2 ANQGSEA. The V segment lost 3 bases and the J segment 0 bases; nucleotides outside the gene matches: 10. Written as DNA, the CDR3 is TGCAGCGTTGAGGGACTAGCGGGAGAAACCCGAAGCTCCTACAATGAGCAGTTCTTC. Residues: CSVEGLAGETRSSYNEQFF.

CDR3 in amino acids: CASNTGGGQPQHF. DNA for the CDR3: TGTGCCAGCAATACAGGGGGTGGTCAGCCCCAGCATTTT. This rearrangement joins TRBV27 to TRBJ1-5; 8 nucleotides line up with TRBD1. The CDR3 is made up of 13 amino acids. Germline CDR1 and CDR2: MNHEY and SMNVEV (reference sequence). The V gene end was trimmed by 7 bases and the J gene end by 6 bases; junction bases not matched to a gene: 5.

The chain has TRBV30 and TRBJ1-2; D call uncertain. Germline-derived CDR1 and CDR2 are GTSNPN and SVGIG (reference sequence). CDR3 size: 14 residues. V lost 3 bases and J 8 bases, leaving 19 bases between the germline ends. The CDR3 is CAWRRTQRTGGYTF. DNA for the CDR3: TGTGCCTGGAGGCGAACCCAGAGGACCGGGGGCTACACCTTC.

DNA for the CDR3: TGTGCCAGTGGCAAGGATTTCGGGGGGAATGAGCAGTTCTTC. Its translation is CASGKDFGGNEQFF. This chain links TRBV19 with TRBJ2-1; 7 bases agree with TRBD2. The CDR3 covers 14 residues. Germline CDR1 LNHDA, CDR2 SQIVND (reference sequence). Trimming took 8 bases from V and 7 from J; bases not matched to a gene: 11.

CDR3 coding DNA: TGTGCCAGCAGCGGGACAGGCCTAGGCTACACCTTC. Its translation: CASSGTGLGYTF. V and J are TRBV27 and TRBJ1-2, with 8 bases aligning to TRBD1. The V gene's germline CDR1 is MNHEY and CDR2 SMNVEV (reference sequence). The V segment lost 6 bases and the J segment 8 bases; nucleotides outside the gene matches: 5. This CDR3 spans 12 amino acids.

This clone was detected only a few times. The rearrangement uses TRBV9 and TRBJ2-1; D is possibly TRBD2 (6 bases). CDR3 size: 13 residues. V was clipped by 6 bases and J by 4 bases, with 11 bases between them. The germline gives CDR1 SGDLS, CDR2 YYNGEE. The CDR3, as DNA: TGTGCCAGCACCGGGACTGCGTACAATGAGCAGTTCTTC. Translating gives CASTGTAYNEQFF.

This clone occurred a few times. V gene TRBV19 combines with J gene TRBJ1-1; perhaps TRBD1 as D (5 bases). This CDR3 is built from 14 residues. CDR1 is LNHDA, CDR2 SQIVND, per germline (reference sequence). V was trimmed by 8 bases and J by 3 bases, leaving 16 bases between them. The CDR3 nucleotides are TGTGCCAGTGGGGTTTCAGAGGGGTACACTGAAGCTTTCTTT. Translating it yields CASGVSEGYTEAFF.

The gene calls are TRBV2 and TRBJ2-5, with TRBD2 matching over 7 bases. The CDR3 has 15 amino acids. The V gene end was trimmed by 7 bases and the J gene end by 2 bases; junction bases not matched to a gene: 10. Germline V gene sequence: CDR1 SNHLY, CDR2 FYNNEI. This CDR3 reads CASNVMGLPQETQYF. The CDR3 coding sequence is TGTGCCAGCAACGTAATGGGACTACCACAAGAGACCCAGTACTTC.

The chain uses TRBV27 and TRBJ2-1; tentatively, D is TRBD1 or TRBD2 (5 bases each). V was trimmed by 0 bases and J by 9 bases, leaving 15 bases between them. The germline gives CDR1 MNHEY, CDR2 SMNVEV (reference sequence). The CDR3 extends over 15 amino acids. The CDR3 coding sequence is TGTGCCAGCAGTTTATCGGGGGTTTTTCCACCTGAGCAGTTCTTC. This sequence encodes CASSLSGVFPPEQFF.